Sequencing of this T cell receptor beta chain was carried out in a study of blood T cell repertoires in COVID-19. In the original processing: It was from reference gene primer amplification that nucleated cell counts were estimated. Sequencing used immunoSEQ multiplex PCR; TCRdb keeps in-frame clones, though not all of them. V and J calls and clone size are as listed in that table; D and trimming were resolved from the DNA. The sample lists 300,000 to 450,000 clones, 80% to 90% seen once, with about 2.3% in the top ten. Seattle enrolled patients during active infection and tracked them longitudinally. This CDR3 comprises 14 residues. Germline CDR1 SEHNR, CDR2 FQNEAQ (reference sequence). Trimming removed 2 bases from V and 5 bases from J; junction bases left unmatched: 5.

The clonotype was recovered from a woman in her sixties with COVID-19, enrolled during active disease. The sequencing sample was made of peripheral blood. The V and J genes are TRBV7-9 and TRBJ2-7; 8 positions agree with TRBD2. Here the CDR3 reads CASSLTGGPHEQYF. The CDR3 DNA follows: TGTGCCAGCAGCTTAACGGGGGGGCCCCACGAGCAGTACTTC.